This passage covers 13 T cell receptor beta chains from one sample sequenced in a study of blood T cell repertoires in COVID-19. Assay: immunoSEQ multiplex PCR; the TCRdb copy retains only in-frame clones and omits some. The data show 250,000 or so clones, 86% seen once. The sample comprised PBMCs or T cells enriched from blood (not recorded which). The receptors derive from a woman in her forties or fifties who had recovered from COVID-19.

V usage is TRBV11-2 and J usage is TRBJ1-1; D not resolved. V was trimmed by 3 bases and J by 5 bases, leaving 7 bases between them. There are 12 residues in the CDR3. CDR1 and CDR2 from the germline V gene are SGHAT and FQNNGV. The CDR3 sequence is CASSFYRTEAFF. The CDR3 DNA is TGTGCCAGCAGCTTTTACCGGACTGAAGCTTTCTTT.

The chain links TRBV4-3 to TRBJ1-1; possible D gene TRBD1, 6 bases. CDR3 length: 15 amino acids. Germline V lookup: CDR1 LGHNA, CDR2 YSLEER. V was shortened by 1 base and J by 0 bases, with 9 bases between the two germline ends. The CDR3 sequence: CASSQAGTMNTEAFF. In DNA, the CDR3 is TGCGCCAGCAGCCAAGCGGGGACAATGAACACTGAAGCTTTCTTT.

The chain is built from TRBV6-2 or TRBV6-3 and TRBJ2-7; tentatively, D is TRBD2 (5 bases). V lost 6 bases and J lost 0, with 18 bases in between. The CDR3 sequence is 16 residues long. Germline CDR1 and CDR2: MNHEY and SVGEGT. CDR3 in amino acids: CASSKGLYGSSYEQYF. For the CDR3, the DNA is TGTGCCAGCAGCAAAGGGCTTTATGGGAGCTCCTACGAGCAGTACTTC.

This clone was seen only once. This chain's CDR3 is CASSYSIAGDTDTQYF. The CDR3 region has the DNA TGTGCCAGCAGTTACTCGATTGCGGGGGACACAGATACGCAGTATTTT. J is TRBJ2-3 and V is TRBV6-2 or TRBV6-3; TRBD2 matches at 7 bases. The germline gives CDR1 MNHEY, CDR2 SVGEGT. The CDR3 loop spans 16 amino acids. V lost 0 bases and J lost 2; bases outside the gene matches: 5.

The table lists this clone with a count of one. The chain uses TRBV30 and TRBJ1-6, with a tentative D call TRBD1 (6 bases). There are 14 residues in the CDR3. Germline V lookup: CDR1 GTSNPN, CDR2 SVGIG (reference sequence). V was shortened by 2 bases and J by 12 bases, with 17 bases between the two germline ends. DNA of the CDR3: TGTGCCTGGAGTAAGGGGGGGTCCCCAAGACCCCTCCACTTT. This gives the protein CAWSKGGSPRPLHF.

The V call is TRBV30, the J call TRBJ2-1; 9 nucleotides align to TRBD1. Germline-derived CDR1 and CDR2 are GTSNPN and SVGIG (reference sequence). V trimming: 2 bases; J trimming: 6 bases; junction bases outside the gene matches: 11. The CDR3 runs 16 residues. The CDR3 is CAWSYRWDRVINEQFF. The CDR3, as DNA: TGTGCCTGGAGTTATCGTTGGGACAGGGTGATCAATGAGCAGTTCTTC.

In its sample, this clone was seen once. The chain is built from TRBV19 and TRBJ2-1, with D unclear. The CDR3 totals 11 residues. The germline V gene has CDR1 LNHDA and CDR2 SQIVND (reference sequence). Between the trimmed V and J ends, which lost 3 bases and 9 bases, there was a span of 6 bases. The CDR3 coding sequence is TGTGCCAGTAGTATCTGGAGTGAGCAGTTCTTC. Translated: CASSIWSEQFF.

The chain recombines TRBV20-1 with TRBJ2-1; 8 bases are a match to TRBD2. Trimming removed 3 bases from V and 1 base from J; junction bases left unmatched: 11. Looked up from germline, CDR1 is DFQATT and CDR2 is SNEGSKA (reference sequence). This CDR3 spans 17 amino acids. Written as DNA, the CDR3 is TGCAGTGCTAGTGGGGACCTAGCGGGCCCATCCTACAATGAGCAGTTCTTC. This sequence encodes CSASGDLAGPSYNEQFF.

The CDR3 is CASSLKAGGVADTQYF. The CDR3 coding sequence is TGTGCCAGCAGCTTAAAAGCGGGAGGCGTTGCAGATACGCAGTATTTT. This chain links TRBV5-6 with TRBJ2-3; TRBD2 aligns across 9 bases. This CDR3 is 16 amino acids long. CDR1 SGHDT and CDR2 YYEEEE come from the germline V gene. The V and J ends lost 2 bases and 4 bases, in that order; junction bases with no gene match: 8.

The chain links TRBV6-5 to TRBJ1-4; perhaps TRBD1 as D (5 bases). Germline CDR1 and CDR2: MNHEY and SVGAGI. The V end was cut by 2 bases, the J end by 0 bases, with 7 bases between. CDR3 length: 15 residues. The CDR3 DNA reads TGTGCCAGCAGTTACCAGGGATCAACTAATGAAAAACTGTTTTTT. It encodes CASSYQGSTNEKLFF.

This sequence joins TRBV7-2 and TRBJ2-1; TRBD2 agrees at 7 bases. The CDR3 length is 16 residues. The germline gives CDR1 SGHTA, CDR2 FQGNSA. V lost 0 bases, J lost 5 bases, and 7 bases stayed unmatched. The CDR3 DNA sequence: TGTGCCAGCAGCTTAGCCGGTCGGCTAGCGGACAATGAGCAGTTCTTC. Translating gives CASSLAGRLADNEQFF.

Regarding this clone: The sample has other DNA sequences that encode this CDR3 too. V and J are TRBV18 and TRBJ2-1; 9 bases are shared with TRBD1. Looked up from germline, CDR1 is KGHSH and CDR2 is LQKENI. This CDR3 comprises 13 residues. V was pared by 3 bases and J by 6 bases, with 0 bases of the junction left unmatched. CDR3 amino acids: CASSPGQGNEQFF. The CDR3 DNA reads as TGTGCCAGCTCACCGGGACAGGGCAATGAGCAGTTCTTC.

The chain uses TRBV4-1 and TRBJ1-4; 7 bases are shared with TRBD1. Germline-derived CDR1 and CDR2 are MGHRA and YSYEKL. The CDR3 has 15 residues. V trimming: 1 base; J trimming: 8 bases; junction bases outside the gene matches: 7. The CDR3 is CASSQADREYEKLFF. The CDR3 bases are TGCGCCAGCAGCCAAGCCGACAGGGAGTACGAAAAACTGTTTTTT.